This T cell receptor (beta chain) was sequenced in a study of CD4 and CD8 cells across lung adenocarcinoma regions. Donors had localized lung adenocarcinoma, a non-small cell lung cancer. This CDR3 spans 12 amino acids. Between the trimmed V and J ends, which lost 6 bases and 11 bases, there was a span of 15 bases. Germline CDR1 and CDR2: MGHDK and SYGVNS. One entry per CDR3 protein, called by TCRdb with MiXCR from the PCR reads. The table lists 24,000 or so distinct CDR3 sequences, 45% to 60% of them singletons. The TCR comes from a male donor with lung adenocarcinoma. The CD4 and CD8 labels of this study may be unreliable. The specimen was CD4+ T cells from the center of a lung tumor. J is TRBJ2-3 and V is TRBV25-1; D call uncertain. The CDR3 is CASSLGKNMQYF. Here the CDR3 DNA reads TGTGCCAGCAGCCTAGGGAAAAACATGCAGTATTTT.